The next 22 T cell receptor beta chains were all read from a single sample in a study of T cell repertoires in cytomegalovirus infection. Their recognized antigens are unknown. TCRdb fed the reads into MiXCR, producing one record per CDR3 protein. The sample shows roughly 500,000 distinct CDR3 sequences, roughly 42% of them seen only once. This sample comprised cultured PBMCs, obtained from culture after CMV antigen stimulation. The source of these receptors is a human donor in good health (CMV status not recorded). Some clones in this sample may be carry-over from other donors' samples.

The CDR3 region has the DNA TGTGCCATCAGCGACACGGGACTAGCGGGGATCACAGATACGCAGTATTTT. Translating it yields CAISDTGLAGITDTQYF. V is TRBV10-3 and J is TRBJ2-3; TRBD2 agrees at 13 bases. Germline CDR1 and CDR2: ENHRY and SYGVKD. The CDR3 contains 17 residues. V shed 6 bases and J 2 bases; nucleotides not matched to a gene: 8.

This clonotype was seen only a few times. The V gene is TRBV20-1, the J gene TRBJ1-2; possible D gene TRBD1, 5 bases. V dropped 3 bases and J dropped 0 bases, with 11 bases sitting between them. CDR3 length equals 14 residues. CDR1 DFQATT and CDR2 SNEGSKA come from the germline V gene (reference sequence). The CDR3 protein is CSASGDPTNYGYTF. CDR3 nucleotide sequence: TGCAGTGCTAGTGGGGACCCTACTAACTATGGCTACACCTTC.

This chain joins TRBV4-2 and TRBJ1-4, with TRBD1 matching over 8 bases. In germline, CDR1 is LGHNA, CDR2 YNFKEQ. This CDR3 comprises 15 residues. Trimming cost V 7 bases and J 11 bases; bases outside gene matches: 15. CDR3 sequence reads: CASTEVGTGGVKLFF. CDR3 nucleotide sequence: TGTGCCAGCACCGAAGTAGGCACAGGGGGAGTTAAACTGTTTTTT.

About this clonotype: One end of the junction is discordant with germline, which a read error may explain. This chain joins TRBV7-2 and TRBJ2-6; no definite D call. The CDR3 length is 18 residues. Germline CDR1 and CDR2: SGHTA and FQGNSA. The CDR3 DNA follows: TGTGCCAGCAGCTTAGCGGGATTGGCTAACTCTGGGGTCAACGTCCTGACTTTC. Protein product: CASSLAGLANSGVNVLTF.

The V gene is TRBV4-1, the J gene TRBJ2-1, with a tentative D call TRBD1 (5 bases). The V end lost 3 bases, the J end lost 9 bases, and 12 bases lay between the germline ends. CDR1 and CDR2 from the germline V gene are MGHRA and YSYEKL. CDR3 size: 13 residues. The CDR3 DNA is TGCGCCAGCAGCCAGGCAAGGGGCCTTGAGCAGTTCTTC. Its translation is CASSQARGLEQFF.

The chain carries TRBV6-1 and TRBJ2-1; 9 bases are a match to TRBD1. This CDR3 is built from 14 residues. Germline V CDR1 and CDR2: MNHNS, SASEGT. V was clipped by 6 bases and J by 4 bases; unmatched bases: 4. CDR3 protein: CASSWTGVYNEQFF. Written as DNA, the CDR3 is TGTGCCAGCAGCTGGACAGGGGTTTACAATGAGCAGTTCTTC.

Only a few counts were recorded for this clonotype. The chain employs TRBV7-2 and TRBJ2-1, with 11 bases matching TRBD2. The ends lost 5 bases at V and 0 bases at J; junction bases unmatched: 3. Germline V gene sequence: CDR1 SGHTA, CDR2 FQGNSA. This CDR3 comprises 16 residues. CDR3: CASSPGLAVSYNEQFF. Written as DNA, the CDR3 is TGTGCCAGCAGCCCGGGACTAGCGGTCTCCTACAATGAGCAGTTCTTC.

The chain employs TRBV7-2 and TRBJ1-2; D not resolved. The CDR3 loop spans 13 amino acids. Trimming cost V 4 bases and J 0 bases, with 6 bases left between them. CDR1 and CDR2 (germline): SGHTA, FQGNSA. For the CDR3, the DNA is TGTGCCAGCAGCTCCCAACCTAACTATGGCTACACCTTC. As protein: CASSSQPNYGYTF.

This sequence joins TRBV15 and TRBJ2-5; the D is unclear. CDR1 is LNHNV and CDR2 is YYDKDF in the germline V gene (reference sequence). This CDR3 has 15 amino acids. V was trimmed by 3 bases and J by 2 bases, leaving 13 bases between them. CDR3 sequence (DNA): TGTGCCACCAGCAGCGACTTCCCGAAGCAAGAGACCCAGTACTTC. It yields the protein CATSSDFPKQETQYF.

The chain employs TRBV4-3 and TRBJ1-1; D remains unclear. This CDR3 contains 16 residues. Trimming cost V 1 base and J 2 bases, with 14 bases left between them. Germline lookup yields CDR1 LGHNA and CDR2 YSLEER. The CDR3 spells CASSQVGAWGNTEAFF. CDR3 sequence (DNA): TGCGCCAGCAGCCAAGTTGGTGCTTGGGGTAACACTGAAGCTTTCTTT.

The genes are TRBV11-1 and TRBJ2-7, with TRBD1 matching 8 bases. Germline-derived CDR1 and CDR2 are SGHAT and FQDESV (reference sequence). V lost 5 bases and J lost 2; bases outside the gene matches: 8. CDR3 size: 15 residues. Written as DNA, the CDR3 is TGTGCCAGCAGCCCCCCCGGACAGGGTACCTACGAGCAGTACTTC. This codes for CASSPPGQGTYEQYF.

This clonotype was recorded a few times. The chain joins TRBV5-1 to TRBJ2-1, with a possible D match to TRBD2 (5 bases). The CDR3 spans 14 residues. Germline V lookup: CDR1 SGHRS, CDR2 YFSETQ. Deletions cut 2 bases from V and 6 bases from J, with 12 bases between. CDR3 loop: CASSLQTSFNEQFF. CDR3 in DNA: TGCGCCAGCAGCTTACAAACTAGTTTCAATGAGCAGTTCTTC.

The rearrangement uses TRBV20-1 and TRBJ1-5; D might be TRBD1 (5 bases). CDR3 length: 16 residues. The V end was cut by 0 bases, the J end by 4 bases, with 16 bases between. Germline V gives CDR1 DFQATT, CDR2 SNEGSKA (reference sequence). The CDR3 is CSARDRGGRGNQPQHF. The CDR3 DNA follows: TGCAGTGCTAGAGATCGGGGCGGGCGAGGGAATCAGCCCCAGCATTTT.

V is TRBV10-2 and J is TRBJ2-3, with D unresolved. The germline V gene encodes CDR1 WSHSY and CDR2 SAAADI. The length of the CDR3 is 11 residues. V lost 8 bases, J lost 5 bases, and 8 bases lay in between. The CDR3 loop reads CASFQRDTQYF. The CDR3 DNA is TGCGCCAGCTTCCAGCGAGATACGCAGTATTTT.

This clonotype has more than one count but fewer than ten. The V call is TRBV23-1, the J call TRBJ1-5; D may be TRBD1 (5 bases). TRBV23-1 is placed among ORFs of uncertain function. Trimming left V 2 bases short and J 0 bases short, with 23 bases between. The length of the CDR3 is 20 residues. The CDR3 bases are TGCGCCAGCAGTCAACCCCCGGGGCGGAAGGCAACAAGTAGCAATCAGCCCCAGCATTTT. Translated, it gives CASSQPPGRKATSSNQPQHF.

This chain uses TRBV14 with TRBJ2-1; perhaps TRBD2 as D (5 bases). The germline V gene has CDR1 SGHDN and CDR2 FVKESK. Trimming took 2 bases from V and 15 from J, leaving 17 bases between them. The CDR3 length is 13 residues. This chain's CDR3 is CASSQSRAGIRFF. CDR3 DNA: TGTGCCAGCAGCCAAAGTAGGGCCGGGATTAGGTTCTTC. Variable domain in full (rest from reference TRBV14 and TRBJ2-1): EAGVTQFPSHSVIEKGQTVTLRCDPISGHDNLYWYRRVMGKEIKFLLHFVKESKQDESGMPNNRFLAERTGGTYSTLKVQPAELEDSGVYFCASSQSRAGIRFFGPGTRLTVL.

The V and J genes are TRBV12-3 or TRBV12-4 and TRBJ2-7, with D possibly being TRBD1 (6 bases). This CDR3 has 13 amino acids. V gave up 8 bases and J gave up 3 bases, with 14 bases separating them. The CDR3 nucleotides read TGTGCCAGCGGCCGGGACACCTTCTACGAGCAGTACTTC. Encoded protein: CASGRDTFYEQYF.

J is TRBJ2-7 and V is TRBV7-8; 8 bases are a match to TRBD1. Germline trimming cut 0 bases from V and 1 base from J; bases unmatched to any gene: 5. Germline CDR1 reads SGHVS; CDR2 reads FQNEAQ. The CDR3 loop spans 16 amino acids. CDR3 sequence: CASSLARDRTSYEQYF. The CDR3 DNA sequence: TGTGCCAGCAGCTTAGCCCGGGACAGGACTTCCTACGAGCAGTACTTC. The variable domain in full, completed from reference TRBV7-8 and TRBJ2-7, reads GAGVSQSPRYKVAKRGQDVALRCDPISGHVSLFWYQQALGQGPEFLTYFQNEAQLDKSGLPSDRFFAERPEGSVSTLKIQRTQQEDSAVYLCASSLARDRTSYEQYFGPGTRLTVT.

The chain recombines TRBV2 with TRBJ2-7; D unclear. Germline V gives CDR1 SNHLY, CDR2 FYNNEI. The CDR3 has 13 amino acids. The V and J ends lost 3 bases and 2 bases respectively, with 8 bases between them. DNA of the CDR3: TGTGCCAGCAGTGATGGCTATGCCTACGAGCAGTACTTC. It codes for CASSDGYAYEQYF.

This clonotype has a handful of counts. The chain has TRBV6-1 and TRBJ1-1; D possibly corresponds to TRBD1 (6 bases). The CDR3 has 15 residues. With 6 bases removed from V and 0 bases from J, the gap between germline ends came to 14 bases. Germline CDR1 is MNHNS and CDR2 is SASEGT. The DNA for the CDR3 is TGTGCCAGCAGGGATCGGAGGGACATGAACACTGAAGCTTTCTTT. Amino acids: CASRDRRDMNTEAFF.

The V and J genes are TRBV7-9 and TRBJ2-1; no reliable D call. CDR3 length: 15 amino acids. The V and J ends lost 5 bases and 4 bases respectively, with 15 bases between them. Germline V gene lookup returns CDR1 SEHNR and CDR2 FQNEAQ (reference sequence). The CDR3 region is CASSPRLETYNEQFF. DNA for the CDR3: TGTGCCAGCAGCCCCCGACTTGAAACTTACAATGAGCAGTTCTTC.

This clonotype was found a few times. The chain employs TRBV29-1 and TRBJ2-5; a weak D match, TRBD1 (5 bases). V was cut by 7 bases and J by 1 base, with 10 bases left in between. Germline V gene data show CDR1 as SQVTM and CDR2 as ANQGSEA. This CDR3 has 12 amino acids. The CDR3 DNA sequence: TGCAGCGCCATGGGGCCCCAAGAGACCCAGTACTTC. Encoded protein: CSAMGPQETQYF. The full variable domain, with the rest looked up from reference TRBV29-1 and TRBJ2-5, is SAVISQKPSRDICQRGTSLTIQCQVDSQVTMMFWYRQQPGQSLTLIATANQGSEATYESGFVIDKFPISRPNLTFSTLTVSNMSPEDSSIYLCSAMGPQETQYFGPGTRLLVL.